Listed here are 27 T cell receptor beta chains from one sample, sequenced in a study of blood T cell repertoires in COVID-19. Assay: immunoSEQ multiplex PCR; the TCRdb copy retains only in-frame clones and omits some. The sample consists of about 230,000 clones, 65% to 90% of them appearing once. The sequencing sample was made of peripheral blood. The receptors were gathered from a man aged 45 to 65 with COVID-19, enrolled during active disease.

The rearrangement joins TRBV5-1 to TRBJ1-6, with D perhaps TRBD1 (6 bases). Germline lookup yields CDR1 SGHRS and CDR2 YFSETQ. Trimming took 0 bases from V and 8 from J, leaving 9 bases between them. The CDR3 sequence is 14 residues long. The CDR3 nucleotides are TGCGCCAGCAGCTTGGGACAGGCCGATTCACCCCTCCACTTT. As protein: CASSLGQADSPLHF. The whole variable domain, filled in from reference TRBV5-1 and TRBJ1-6, reads KAGVTQTPRYLIKTRGQQVTLSCSPISGHRSVSWYQQTPGQGLQFLFEYFSETQRNKGNFPGRFSGRQFSNSRSEMNVSTLELGDSALYLCASSLGQADSPLHFGNGTRLTVT.

The J gene is TRBJ2-2, the V gene TRBV2, with D perhaps TRBD2 (6 bases). V shed 4 bases and J shed 7 bases, with 13 bases lying between them. Germline V gene sequence: CDR1 SNHLY, CDR2 FYNNEI. This CDR3 comprises 14 residues. CDR3 sequence (DNA): TGTGCCAGCAGTGGGCAACCCGGGAGCGGGGAGCTGTTTTTT. This encodes CASSGQPGSGELFF.

This clone came up a few times. This CDR3 reads CASSLYGSSYEQYF. CDR3 nucleotides: TGCGCCAGCAGCTTGTACGGGTCGAGTTACGAGCAGTACTTC. This chain links TRBV5-1 with TRBJ2-7; D not resolved. The CDR3 sequence is 14 residues long. Trimming removed 1 base at V and 4 bases at J, with 12 bases between. Germline values: CDR1 SGHRS, CDR2 YFSETQ. Looking up the rest from reference TRBV5-1 and TRBJ2-7 gives the full variable domain: KAGVTQTPRYLIKTRGQQVTLSCSPISGHRSVSWYQQTPGQGLQFLFEYFSETQRNKGNFPGRFSGRQFSNSRSEMNVSTLELGDSALYLCASSLYGSSYEQYFGPGTRLTVT.

The rearrangement links TRBV3-1 (or the pseudogene TRBV3-2) to TRBJ2-5; the D gene is possibly TRBD1 (5 bases). Trimming removed 3 bases at V and 7 bases at J, with 9 bases between. CDR3 length: 12 residues. Germline assignment: CDR1 LGHDT and CDR2 YNNKEL (reference sequence). CDR3 nucleotides: TGTGCCAGCAGCCAGTCTCAGGGGACCCAGTACTTC. Its protein is CASSQSQGTQYF.

The chain carries TRBV30 and TRBJ1-2, with D possibly matching TRBD1 (5 bases). The V end lost 0 bases, the J end lost 5 bases, and 10 bases lay between the germline ends. The CDR3 runs 13 residues. Germline V gives CDR1 GTSNPN, CDR2 SVGIG (reference sequence). The CDR3 coding sequence is TGTGCCTGGAGTGTGCAGGGAAGATATGGCTACACCTTC. Its protein product is CAWSVQGRYGYTF.

This clone was recorded a few times. The chain joins TRBV7-9 to TRBJ2-7; TRBD1 aligns across 11 bases. This CDR3 spans 15 amino acids. V lost 4 bases and J lost 5; bases outside the gene matches: 7. Germline V lookup: CDR1 SEHNR, CDR2 FQNEAQ (reference sequence). DNA of the CDR3: TGTGCCAGCAGCTCCCAAGGGACAGGGGGGGACGAGCAGTACTTC. Translated, it gives CASSSQGTGGDEQYF.

The chain recombines TRBV25-1 with TRBJ2-3; 7 nucleotides match TRBD1. The CDR3 runs 14 residues. From germline, CDR1 is MGHDK and CDR2 SYGVNS. The trim removed 4 bases at V and 5 bases at J, leaving 6 bases unmatched. DNA for the CDR3: TGTGCCAGCAGTGGAAGACAGGGTATAGATACGCAGTATTTT. This gives the protein CASSGRQGIDTQYF.

For the CDR3, the DNA is TGTGCCAGCGGGCAAAGCGGGAGGGACTTGAATGAGCAGTTCTTC. This translates into CASGQSGRDLNEQFF. V gene TRBV6-6 combines with J gene TRBJ2-1, with 10 bases fitting TRBD2. Germline loops: CDR1 MNHNY, CDR2 SVGAGI (reference sequence). Unmatched junction bases numbered 11, after V lost 8 bases and J lost 7 bases. The CDR3 runs 15 residues.

The V gene is TRBV7-9, the J gene TRBJ1-5; 8 bases align to TRBD1. This CDR3 region has 15 residues. Germline assignment: CDR1 SEHNR and CDR2 FQNEAQ (reference sequence). V gave up 1 base and J gave up 11 bases; unmatched junction bases: 10. In DNA form, the CDR3 reads TGTGCCAGCAGCTTAGATGGTACAAGACAGGGGTCCCAGCATTTT. It specifies CASSLDGTRQGSQHF.

The chain links TRBV19 to TRBJ1-2; a possible D gene is TRBD1 (6 bases). Germline-derived CDR1 and CDR2 are LNHDA and SQIVND (reference sequence). CDR3 length: 12 residues. Trimming stripped 9 bases from V and 6 bases from J, with 14 bases between. In nucleotides, the CDR3 is TGTGCCAGCACACAAGAGGGGGATGGCTACACCTTC. It encodes CASTQEGDGYTF.

This chain uses TRBV5-8 with TRBJ2-3, with 8 bases fitting TRBD2. The V gene end was trimmed by 4 bases and the J gene end by 1 base; junction bases not matched to a gene: 8. Germline CDR1 reads SGHTS; CDR2 reads YDEGEE. CDR3 length: 16 residues. In DNA form, the CDR3 reads TGTGCCAGCAGCCCCTTGCGAGCGGGGGGCACAGATACGCAGTATTTT. Protein: CASSPLRAGGTDTQYF. The full variable domain, with the rest looked up from reference TRBV5-8 and TRBJ2-3, is EAGVTQSPTHLIKTRGQQATLRCSPISGHTSVYWYQQALGLGLQFLLWYDEGEERNRGNFPPRFSGRQFPNYSSELNVNALELEDSALYLCASSPLRAGGTDTQYFGPGTRLTVL.

The J gene is TRBJ2-2, the V gene TRBV18, with 10 bases matching TRBD1. Germline CDR1 reads KGHSH; CDR2 reads LQKENI. CDR3 length: 16 residues. J gave up 0 bases and V 6 bases, and 4 bases lay outside the gene matches. CDR3 coding DNA: TGTGCCAGCTCGCCGGACAGGGGGGCGAACACCGGGGAGCTGTTTTTT. Its translation is CASSPDRGANTGELFF.

The chain recombines TRBV6-2 or TRBV6-3 with TRBJ1-4, with 8 bases aligning to TRBD1. V shed 4 bases, J shed 11 bases, and the junction held 9 bases outside the gene matches. The CDR3 has 14 amino acids. From germline, CDR1 is MNHEY and CDR2 SVGEGT. The CDR3 sequence is CASSSGQGVSKLFF. As DNA, the CDR3 is TGTGCCAGCAGTTCCGGACAGGGTGTTTCGAAACTGTTTTTT.

This chain links TRBV29-1 with TRBJ2-1; 7 bases match TRBD2. This CDR3 contains 14 residues. Germline values: CDR1 SQVTM, CDR2 ANQGSEA. The V and J ends lost 7 bases and 10 bases, in that order; junction bases with no gene match: 16. The CDR3 spells CSDGLAGEKREQFF. The DNA for the CDR3 is TGCAGCGACGGACTTGCGGGAGAAAAAAGGGAGCAGTTCTTC.

This chain links TRBV27 with TRBJ1-5; tentatively, D is TRBD1 (6 bases). CDR3 length equals 15 residues. V was shortened by 3 bases and J by 2 bases, with 11 bases between the two germline ends. Germline CDR1 reads MNHEY; CDR2 reads SMNVEV (reference sequence). CDR3 sequence: CASSLLGAGNQPQHF. In DNA, the CDR3 is TGTGCCAGCAGTTTGCTGGGGGCGGGCAATCAGCCCCAGCATTTT.

V gene TRBV7-8 combines with J gene TRBJ2-3; 9 bases agree with TRBD1. V shed 5 bases, J shed 3 bases, and the junction held 6 bases outside the gene matches. The CDR3 covers 15 residues. Germline CDR1 SGHVS, CDR2 FQNEAQ. CDR3 amino acids: CASSPRTGVTDTQYF. The DNA for the CDR3 is TGTGCCAGCAGCCCACGGACAGGGGTAACAGATACGCAGTATTTT.

This chain links TRBV3-1 (or the pseudogene TRBV3-2) with TRBJ1-2; a weak D match, TRBD1 (6 bases). The ends were cut back, 0 bases at V and 0 bases at J, with 17 bases in the middle. CDR3 size: 18 residues. CDR1 is LGHDT, CDR2 YNNKEL, per germline (reference sequence). DNA of the CDR3: TGTGCCAGCAGCCAAGAGTCCGGGGGGCCCCTAGCTAACTATGGCTACACCTTC. Translated: CASSQESGGPLANYGYTF.

The V gene is TRBV19, the J gene TRBJ2-2, with 8 positions matching TRBD1. The CDR3 has 15 residues. Germline V gene lookup returns CDR1 LNHDA and CDR2 SQIVND (reference sequence). V lost 4 bases and J lost 4; bases outside the gene matches: 5. CDR3 residues: CASSTGQGVTGELFF. The CDR3 DNA is TGTGCCAGTAGTACCGGACAGGGAGTCACCGGGGAGCTGTTTTTT.

The rearrangement links TRBV15 to TRBJ2-3; a weak D match, TRBD2 (5 bases). The CDR3 has 15 amino acids. CDR1 is LNHNV, CDR2 YYDKDF, per germline (reference sequence). V lost 0 bases, J lost 4 bases, and 11 bases lay in between. The CDR3 region is CATSREPREADTQYF. CDR3 nucleotide sequence: TGTGCCACCAGCAGAGAGCCGAGGGAAGCAGATACGCAGTATTTT.

The V call is TRBV9, the J call TRBJ1-3; unclear D gene. The CDR3 spans 16 residues. CDR1 is SGDLS and CDR2 is YYNGEE in the germline V gene. V lost 3 bases and J lost 4, with 17 bases in between. DNA of the CDR3: TGTGCCAGCAGCGGTCAAGCCCCGTCCGTCGGAAACACCATATATTTT. Its translation is CASSGQAPSVGNTIYF.

This chain uses TRBV7-9 with TRBJ2-3, with TRBD1 matching over 8 bases. This CDR3 spans 17 amino acids. V was pared by 0 bases and J by 0 bases, with 5 bases of the junction left unmatched. The germline gives CDR1 SEHNR, CDR2 FQNEAQ (reference sequence). The CDR3 DNA sequence: TGTGCCAGCAGCTTAGCGCTGGACAGGGTCAGCACAGATACGCAGTATTTT. As protein: CASSLALDRVSTDTQYF.

The chain has TRBV5-4 and TRBJ2-7; D remains ambiguous. CDR1 and CDR2 from the germline V gene are SGHNT and YYREEE (reference sequence). This CDR3 has 13 residues. V was cut by 0 bases and J by 4 bases, with 8 bases left in between. In DNA form, the CDR3 reads TGTGCCAGCAGCTTGGTTCCGGAGTACGAGCAGTACTTC. The encoded protein is CASSLVPEYEQYF.

J is TRBJ1-1 and V is TRBV27; D call uncertain. Trimming pared 7 bases from V and 0 bases from J, leaving 15 bases between. Germline V CDR1 and CDR2: MNHEY, SMNVEV (reference sequence). There are 15 residues in the CDR3. CDR3: CASIYNPSMNTEAFF. CDR3 DNA sequence: TGTGCCAGCATTTACAACCCTAGTATGAACACTGAAGCTTTCTTT.

The chain carries TRBV27 and TRBJ1-2, with D unclear. Between the trimmed V and J ends, which lost 0 bases and 2 bases, there was a span of 13 bases. Germline CDR1 reads MNHEY; CDR2 reads SMNVEV (reference sequence). There are 16 residues in the CDR3. CDR3 nucleotides: TGTGCCAGCAGTTTATCTCCCCCGACGGAGAACTATGGCTACACCTTC. It yields the protein CASSLSPPTENYGYTF.

This chain joins TRBV5-1 and TRBJ2-5, with 12 bases aligning to TRBD2. The CDR3 is 17 amino acids. The V and J ends lost 1 base and 5 bases, in that order; junction bases with no gene match: 9. Looked up from germline, CDR1 is SGHRS and CDR2 is YFSETQ. The CDR3 region is CASSLPSGGVIGETQYF. The CDR3 DNA reads TGCGCCAGCAGCTTGCCTAGCGGGGGGGTAATCGGGGAGACCCAGTACTTC.

This clone was found once. This chain uses TRBV5-1 with TRBJ1-2; D remains unclear. The CDR3 runs 15 residues. The germline V gene has CDR1 SGHRS and CDR2 YFSETQ. V lost 1 base, J lost 3 bases, and 13 bases lay in between. The CDR3 is CASSLSGDVYYGYTF. The DNA of the CDR3 is TGCGCCAGCAGCTTGAGCGGGGATGTATACTATGGCTACACCTTC. The entire variable domain, with the rest obtained from reference TRBV5-1 and TRBJ1-2, is as follows: KAGVTQTPRYLIKTRGQQVTLSCSPISGHRSVSWYQQTPGQGLQFLFEYFSETQRNKGNFPGRFSGRQFSNSRSEMNVSTLELGDSALYLCASSLSGDVYYGYTFGSGTRLTVV.

This clone has a single count. The chain joins TRBV10-3 to TRBJ1-2; D might be TRBD1 (6 bases). The germline V gene has CDR1 ENHRY and CDR2 SYGVKD. The CDR3 extends over 16 amino acids. V lost 6 bases to trimming and J lost 2 bases, with 19 bases between them. CDR3 amino acids: CAISAGDTSANYGYTF. CDR3 nucleotides: TGTGCCATCAGCGCTGGGGACACGTCTGCAAACTATGGCTACACCTTC.